The 20 T cell receptor beta chains listed next were all sequenced from one sample in a study of blood T cell repertoires in COVID-19. Method: immunoSEQ multiplex PCR; TCRdb's copy keeps in-frame clones and lacks some. Among fewer than 350,000 clones listed, approximately 90% were seen once. The sequenced sample was PBMCs or T cells enriched from blood (not recorded which). The receptors here all came from a man aged 40-49 years who had been exposed to COVID-19.

The rearrangement uses TRBV6-5 and TRBJ2-3, with 8 bases matching TRBD1. CDR3 length: 14 residues. Germline CDR1 MNHEY, CDR2 SVGAGI. V lost 4 bases to trimming and J lost 5 bases; unmatched junction nucleotides: 5. The CDR3 spells CASSSGQVVDTQYF. CDR3 DNA: TGTGCCAGCAGTTCGGGACAGGTTGTAGATACGCAGTATTTT.

The rearrangement joins TRBV10-3 to TRBJ2-5; perhaps TRBD2 as D (5 bases). Trimming shortened V by 7 bases and J by 5 bases, and 14 bases separated the two germline ends. CDR1 is ENHRY and CDR2 is SYGVKD in the germline V gene. The CDR3 is 13 amino acids. The CDR3: CAIKDEGLETQYF. The CDR3 coding sequence is TGTGCCATCAAGGACGAGGGCTTGGAGACCCAGTACTTC.

The genes are TRBV9 and TRBJ2-5, with 7 positions matching TRBD2. Germline trimming cut 2 bases from V and 2 bases from J; bases unmatched to any gene: 9. Germline V gives CDR1 SGDLS, CDR2 YYNGEE. The CDR3 loop spans 16 amino acids. In DNA, the CDR3 is TGTGCCAGCAGCGTGTATGGGGGGGAGAGTCAAGAGACCCAGTACTTC. Translating gives CASSVYGGESQETQYF.

The chain combines TRBV28 with TRBJ2-7, with 9 bases identical to TRBD2. Germline V gene sequence: CDR1 MDHEN, CDR2 SYDVKM. After removal of 6 bases from V and 6 bases from J, the junction contained 18 bases not matched to a gene. The CDR3 has 17 residues. The CDR3: CASSRPVAGVRRGEQYF. The CDR3 DNA follows: TGTGCCAGCAGCCGCCCGGTAGCGGGAGTGCGTCGTGGCGAGCAGTACTTC.

V usage is TRBV6-5 and J usage is TRBJ2-3; 10 nucleotides match TRBD2. This CDR3 has 15 residues. Germline V lookup: CDR1 MNHEY, CDR2 SVGAGI. V trimming: 0 bases; J trimming: 6 bases; junction bases outside the gene matches: 3. This chain's CDR3 is CASSYSASGSDTQYF. DNA for the CDR3: TGTGCCAGCAGTTACTCGGCTAGCGGGAGCGATACGCAGTATTTT.

The chain employs TRBV6-5 and TRBJ1-2, with D uncertain. The CDR3 extends over 15 amino acids. CDR1 and CDR2 (germline): MNHEY, SVGAGI. Between the trimmed V and J ends, which lost 5 bases and 1 base, there was a span of 14 bases. The CDR3 coding sequence is TGTGCCAGCAGTCGCGACGGGTCATTTAACTATGGCTACACCTTC. Protein sequence: CASSRDGSFNYGYTF.

This chain connects TRBV5-5 to TRBJ1-1, with D hard to call. Germline V gene data show CDR1 as SGHKS and CDR2 as YYEKEE (reference sequence). This CDR3 region has 14 residues. V shed 0 bases and J shed 7 bases, with 13 bases lying between them. CDR3 loop: CASSLDEGRNEAFF. In DNA, the CDR3 is TGTGCCAGCAGCTTGGACGAGGGAAGGAATGAAGCTTTCTTT.

The rearrangement links TRBV6-4 to TRBJ2-1; D perhaps matches TRBD1 (6 bases). Germline lookup yields CDR1 MRHNA and CDR2 SNTAGT. The CDR3 loop spans 14 amino acids. Trimming took off 1 base at V and 4 bases at J, with 8 bases between the two ends. The chain's CDR3 is CASSDYRAYNEQFF. The CDR3 DNA sequence: TGTGCCAGCAGTGACTACAGGGCATACAATGAGCAGTTCTTC.

The chain couples TRBV2 to TRBJ2-3; 11 nucleotides align to TRBD1. The CDR3 covers 16 residues. The trim removed 5 bases at V and 1 base at J, leaving 5 bases unmatched. The germline CDR1 and CDR2 sequences are SNHLY and FYNNEI. CDR3 DNA: TGTGCCAGCAGTCGGGACAGGGGGTTGGGCACAGATACGCAGTATTTT. Translated: CASSRDRGLGTDTQYF.

This chain joins TRBV9 and TRBJ2-3; possible D gene TRBD1, 5 bases. The CDR3 is made up of 17 amino acids. The germline V and J ends were trimmed by 0 bases and 6 bases, with 20 bases remaining between them. Germline V gene sequence: CDR1 SGDLS, CDR2 YYNGEE. The CDR3 is CASSVAPTDMGADTQYF. The CDR3 DNA follows: TGTGCCAGCAGCGTAGCTCCGACAGATATGGGCGCGGATACGCAGTATTTT.

The V call is TRBV12-3 or TRBV12-4, the J call TRBJ1-1; no firm D call. V was clipped by 5 bases and J by 3 bases, with 10 bases between them. The CDR3 is 13 amino acids. The CDR3 DNA is TGTGCCAGCAGTATGGACTTTGACACTGAAGCTTTCTTT. Translation gives CASSMDFDTEAFF.

The chain combines TRBV5-1 with TRBJ2-7; tentative D call: TRBD1 (6 bases). V lost 5 bases, J lost 1 base, and 16 bases lay in between. From germline, CDR1 is SGHRS and CDR2 YFSETQ. The CDR3 loop spans 15 amino acids. The CDR3: CASSPPQGGSYEQYF. The CDR3 DNA sequence: TGCGCCAGCAGTCCCCCACAGGGTGGTTCCTACGAGCAGTACTTC.

The rearrangement links TRBV6-1 to TRBJ2-1, with 9 bases that match TRBD1. The CDR3 is 15 amino acids. CDR1 is MNHNS, CDR2 SASEGT, per germline. Germline trimming cut 6 bases from V and 3 bases from J; bases unmatched to any gene: 6. In DNA form, the CDR3 reads TGTGCCAGCAGAAACCGGGACAGGGTCTACAATGAGCAGTTCTTC. As protein: CASRNRDRVYNEQFF.

This clone was picked up a small number of times. V is TRBV27 and J is TRBJ1-1; 7 bases fit TRBD1. Trimming at V came to 5 bases and at J to 5 bases, leaving 11 bases not matched to a gene. Per the germline V gene, CDR1 is MNHEY and CDR2 is SMNVEV (reference sequence). The CDR3 is made up of 15 amino acids. In DNA, the CDR3 is TGTGCCAGCAGTCCAATGCGGGACAGTCCTACTGAAGCTTTCTTT. Translating it yields CASSPMRDSPTEAFF.

As regards this clone: In the same sample, other DNA sequences code for this CDR3. The genes are TRBV19 and TRBJ1-1; unclear D gene. In germline, CDR1 is LNHDA, CDR2 SQIVND (reference sequence). The CDR3 contains 13 residues. The V end lost 1 base, the J end lost 1 base, and 4 bases lay between the germline ends. CDR3 sequence: CASSIVRNTEAFF. The CDR3 DNA sequence: TGTGCCAGTAGTATAGTGCGGAACACTGAAGCTTTCTTT.

This sequence joins TRBV5-6 and TRBJ1-1; D ambiguous. The CDR3 totals 16 residues. The V and J ends lost 3 bases and 5 bases respectively, with 20 bases between them. Germline CDR1 SGHDT, CDR2 YYEEEE. Written as DNA, the CDR3 is TGTGCCAGCAGCTCTCTTCCGTCGGGGAGTGGGACTGAAGCTTTCTTT. Protein sequence: CASSSLPSGSGTEAFF.

The V call is TRBV3-1 (or the pseudogene TRBV3-2), the J call TRBJ2-2; the match to TRBD1 covers 8 bases. Germline-derived CDR1 and CDR2 are LGHDT and YNNKEL (reference sequence). The CDR3 consists of 14 residues. V was clipped by 8 bases and J by 5 bases; unmatched bases: 7. This chain's CDR3 is CASQTGVRTGELFF. CDR3 bases: TGTGCCAGCCAGACAGGGGTAAGGACCGGGGAGCTGTTTTTT.

The chain has TRBV5-6 and TRBJ2-1, with 9 nucleotides matching TRBD1. The ends lost 2 bases at V and 4 bases at J; junction bases unmatched: 4. Per germline, CDR1 SGHDT and CDR2 YYEEEE. This CDR3 is 15 amino acids long. The CDR3 region is CASSFPTGGYNEQFF. For the CDR3, the DNA is TGTGCCAGCAGCTTCCCGACAGGGGGGTACAATGAGCAGTTCTTC.

The chain joins TRBV5-4 to TRBJ2-7, with 8 bases aligning to TRBD1. CDR3 length: 14 residues. Per germline, CDR1 SGHNT and CDR2 YYREEE (reference sequence). After removal of 0 bases from V and 5 bases from J, the junction contained 4 bases not matched to a gene. In nucleotides, the CDR3 is TGTGCCAGCAGCTTGGGGACAGGGTTCAACGAGCAGTACTTC. This codes for CASSLGTGFNEQYF. The full variable domain, with the rest looked up from reference TRBV5-4 and TRBJ2-7, is ETGVTQSPTHLIKTRGQQVTLRCSSQSGHNTVSWYQQALGQGPQFIFQYYREEENGRGNFPPRFSGLQFPNYSSELNVNALELDDSALYLCASSLGTGFNEQYFGPGTRLTVT.

This chain links TRBV4-1 with TRBJ2-1; 11 bases fit TRBD2. V lost 2 bases and J lost 15; bases outside the gene matches: 6. The CDR3 length is 13 residues. The germline V gene encodes CDR1 MGHRA and CDR2 YSYEKL. DNA of the CDR3: TGCGCCAGCAGCCAATTACTAGCGGGAGAACGGTTCTTC. It translates to CASSQLLAGERFF.